This record covers a single TCR beta chain. These data belong to a study of lymphopenia after photon versus proton radiotherapy. CDR1 is SGHNT, CDR2 YENEEA, per germline. The CDR3 extends over 16 amino acids. Deletions cut 1 base from V and 2 bases from J, with 12 bases between. TCRdb's copy holds only in-frame clones and misses some; the assay was immunoSEQ multiplex PCR. The top ten clones hold about 50% of a sample with over 25,000 clones, around 90% of them seen once. This receptor was taken from a woman aged 60 to 75 with cholangiocarcinoma. Some clones in this sample may be carry-over from other donors' samples. Sequences were derived from peripheral blood, sampled from a patient treated with proton-based radiotherapy. The V gene is TRBV11-3, the J gene TRBJ2-4; a possible D gene is TRBD1 (6 bases). CDR3 DNA: TGTGCCAGCAGCTTAGGGGCAGGGGATACCAAAAACATTCAGTACTTC. Translating gives CASSLGAGDTKNIQYF.